This passage covers 25 T cell receptor beta chains from one sample sequenced in a study of T cell repertoires in cytomegalovirus infection. TCRdb fed the reads into MiXCR, producing one record per CDR3 protein. The sample lists a few hundred thousand distinct CDR3 sequences; approximately 15% were seen once. The sequenced sample consisted of PBMCs. The receptors come from a human donor in good health (CMV status not recorded). Some clones in this sample may be carry-over from other donors' samples.

This clonotype has at least ten counts. The chain carries TRBV29-1 and TRBJ2-6, with D unclear. The CDR3 has 14 amino acids. Germline assignment: CDR1 SQVTM and CDR2 ANQGSEA. Trimming took 3 bases from V and 0 from J, leaving 6 bases between them. DNA for the CDR3: TGCAGCGTTGACACCAACTCTGGGGCCAACGTCCTGACTTTC. It translates to CSVDTNSGANVLTF.

This sequence joins TRBV19 and TRBJ1-5, with 9 bases aligning to TRBD1. Trimming removed 5 bases from V and 1 base from J; junction bases left unmatched: 6. Germline CDR1 is LNHDA and CDR2 is SQIVND (reference sequence). The CDR3 totals 16 residues. CDR3 nucleotide sequence: TGTGCCAGTAGTCCCCGGACAGGGGCCAGCAATCAGCCCCAGCATTTT. This codes for CASSPRTGASNQPQHF.

This clonotype showed up many times. The rearrangement uses TRBV7-9 and TRBJ2-7; D is tentatively TRBD1 or TRBD2 (5 bases each). This CDR3 is built from 16 residues. Germline V gene sequence: CDR1 SEHNR, CDR2 FQNEAQ (reference sequence). V was trimmed by 2 bases and J by 3 bases, leaving 17 bases between them. The CDR3 loop is CASSLNPGDGVYEQYF. CDR3 DNA sequence: TGTGCCAGCAGCTTAAATCCCGGGGACGGAGTCTACGAGCAGTACTTC. Complete variable domain (other parts from reference TRBV7-9 and TRBJ2-7): DTGVSQNPRHKITKRGQNVTFRCDPISEHNRLYWYRQTLGQGPEFLTYFQNEAQLEKSRLLSDRFSAERPKGSFSTLEIQRTEQGDSAMYLCASSLNPGDGVYEQYFGPGTRLTVT.

This clonotype was recorded many times. The V call is TRBV7-2, the J call TRBJ1-2; 11 bases line up with TRBD1. CDR3 size: 14 residues. CDR1 is SGHTA and CDR2 is FQGNSA in the germline V gene. The J segment lost 8 bases and the V segment lost 5 bases, leaving 7 bases of the junction unmatched. The CDR3 is CASSKGQGALGYTF. CDR3 coding DNA: TGTGCCAGCAGCAAAGGACAGGGGGCGCTCGGCTACACCTTC.

The rearrangement joins TRBV10-3 to TRBJ2-6; D might be TRBD2 (6 bases). V lost 4 bases and J lost 0, with 19 bases in between. Germline CDR1 reads ENHRY; CDR2 reads SYGVKD. The CDR3 runs 19 residues. The CDR3 loop reads CAISGGGGSRLSGANVLTF. The CDR3 DNA follows: TGTGCCATCAGTGGGGGAGGAGGCAGCCGACTCTCTGGGGCCAACGTCCTGACTTTC.

V and J are TRBV4-1 and TRBJ1-2, with TRBD1 matching 7 bases. The ends lost 3 bases at V and 8 bases at J; junction bases unmatched: 9. Germline-derived CDR1 and CDR2 are MGHRA and YSYEKL. This CDR3 has 14 residues. CDR3 in DNA: TGCGCCAGCAGCCAGACAGGGATCGGCAGCGGCTACACCTTC. Protein: CASSQTGIGSGYTF.

The table lists this clonotype with many counts. V gene TRBV6-5 combines with J gene TRBJ2-2, with a tentative D call TRBD2 (5 bases). The V gene lost 2 bases and the J gene lost 5 bases, with 21 bases spanning the gap. Germline-derived CDR1 and CDR2 are MNHEY and SVGAGI. The CDR3 consists of 18 residues. CDR3 residues: CASSYAGGLSLGTGELFF. DNA for the CDR3: TGTGCCAGCAGTTACGCAGGCGGACTCTCTCTCGGGACCGGGGAGCTGTTTTTT.

This clonotype was picked up many times. V is TRBV11-2 and J is TRBJ2-5; 11 bases align to TRBD1. CDR3 length: 14 amino acids. Trimming cost V 5 bases and J 5 bases; bases outside gene matches: 4. Looked up from germline, CDR1 is SGHAT and CDR2 is FQNNGV. CDR3 region: CASSMDRGQETQYF. The CDR3, as DNA: TGTGCCAGCAGCATGGACAGGGGGCAGGAGACCCAGTACTTC.

The rearrangement links TRBV28 to TRBJ2-3, with TRBD2 identical over 10 bases. This CDR3 region has 15 residues. Trimming cost V 5 bases and J 9 bases; bases outside gene matches: 11. Germline CDR1 and CDR2: MDHEN and SYDVKM. The CDR3 sequence: CASSTPSGSLLTQYF. The CDR3 DNA reads TGTGCCAGCAGTACCCCTAGCGGGAGTCTCTTGACGCAGTATTTT.

This clonotype appeared many times. The V call is TRBV6-2 or TRBV6-3, the J call TRBJ2-1; D perhaps matches TRBD1 (5 bases). Germline CDR1 and CDR2: MNHEY and SVGEGT. V was shortened by 4 bases and J by 5 bases, with 18 bases between the two germline ends. The CDR3 runs to 16 residues. CDR3 coding DNA: TGTGCCAGCAGTTCCGTAGGGGTAGGTTACGACAATGAGCAGTTCTTC. Protein: CASSSVGVGYDNEQFF.

This clonotype has at least ten counts. The V gene is TRBV12-3 or TRBV12-4, the J gene TRBJ2-5, with D tentatively TRBD2 (6 bases). The V end was cut by 6 bases, the J end by 5 bases, with 13 bases between. The CDR3 runs to 13 residues. The CDR3 sequence is CASRPGGEETQYF. In DNA, the CDR3 is TGTGCCAGCAGACCCGGGGGTGAGGAGACCCAGTACTTC.

The V gene is TRBV10-3, the J gene TRBJ1-1; no clear D. Germline CDR1 and CDR2: ENHRY and SYGVKD. The CDR3 has 14 residues. V lost 3 bases, J lost 4 bases, and 12 bases lay in between. The DNA for the CDR3 is TGTGCCATCAGTGAAGCGGGAGAGGGCACTGAAGCTTTCTTT. It specifies CAISEAGEGTEAFF.

The gene calls are TRBV18 and TRBJ2-1, with 11 bases aligning to TRBD2. With 1 base clipped from V and 8 bases from J, the junction kept 10 bases outside the gene matches. This CDR3 has 17 residues. Per the germline V gene, CDR1 is KGHSH and CDR2 is LQKENI. The CDR3 region has the DNA TGTGCCAGCTCACCACTAGCGGGAGGGCCGTCTTTCGATGAGCAGTTCTTC. Its protein product is CASSPLAGGPSFDEQFF.

This clonotype turned up a few times. The genes are TRBV20-1 and TRBJ2-7; 11 nucleotides agree with TRBD1. Germline V lookup: CDR1 DFQATT, CDR2 SNEGSKA (reference sequence). V lost 4 bases, J lost 7 bases, and 15 bases stayed unmatched. This CDR3 region has 16 residues. CDR3 residues: CSATGTGGFQLGEQYF. The DNA for the CDR3 is TGCAGTGCTACCGGGACAGGGGGTTTCCAGCTGGGGGAGCAGTACTTC.

This clonotype was seen many times. The J gene is TRBJ2-5, the V gene TRBV7-2; 7 bases match TRBD2. This CDR3 has 13 amino acids. Germline-derived CDR1 and CDR2 are SGHTA and FQGNSA. The trim removed 8 bases at V and 2 bases at J, leaving 5 bases unmatched. The CDR3 spells CASGGGLQETQYF. The CDR3 DNA sequence: TGTGCCAGCGGCGGGGGACTACAAGAGACCCAGTACTTC. The full variable domain, completed using reference TRBV7-2 and TRBJ2-5, is GAGVSQSPSNKVTEKGKDVELRCDPISGHTALYWYRQSLGQGLEFLIYFQGNSAPDKSGLPSDRFSAERTGGSVSTLTIQRTQQEDSAVYLCASGGGLQETQYFGPGTRLLVL.

The sample holds many counts of this clonotype. CDR3 sequence: CSAARGDTEAFF. In nucleotides, the CDR3 is TGCAGCGCCGCGAGGGGGGACACTGAAGCTTTCTTT. The V gene is TRBV20-1, the J gene TRBJ1-1; D might be TRBD1 (6 bases). Germline V CDR1 and CDR2: DFQATT, SNEGSKA (reference sequence). The CDR3 has 12 residues.

V gene TRBV6-1 combines with J gene TRBJ2-2; TRBD1 agrees at 10 bases. Germline assignment: CDR1 MNHNS and CDR2 SASEGT. Trimming removed 2 bases from V and 4 bases from J; junction bases left unmatched: 7. The CDR3 contains 17 residues. In DNA, the CDR3 is TGTGCCAGCAGTGAACTTGGACAGGGGGTCGGCACCGGGGAGCTGTTTTTT. This encodes CASSELGQGVGTGELFF.

The gene calls are TRBV29-1 and TRBJ2-5; the D is unclear. The CDR3 length is 15 residues. V was trimmed by 0 bases and J by 1 base, leaving 12 bases between them. Germline assignment: CDR1 SQVTM and CDR2 ANQGSEA. In nucleotides, the CDR3 is TGCAGCGTTGAAGATGCCCCCACGGTCCAAGAGACCCAGTACTTC. Translating gives CSVEDAPTVQETQYF.

The chain combines TRBV25-1 with TRBJ1-5; D unresolved. CDR1 is MGHDK and CDR2 is SYGVNS in the germline V gene. Trimming cost V 4 bases and J 5 bases, with 9 bases left between them. The CDR3 sequence is 13 residues long. Here the CDR3 DNA reads TGTGCCAGCAGTGCCCACGGGTATCAGCCCCAGCATTTT. Amino acids: CASSAHGYQPQHF.

There are a few counts of this clonotype. This chain connects TRBV7-9 to TRBJ1-3; D gene ambiguous. The CDR3 is made up of 14 amino acids. Germline-derived CDR1 and CDR2 are SEHNR and FQNEAQ (reference sequence). V dropped 4 bases and J dropped 0 bases, with 7 bases sitting between them. CDR3 in amino acids: CASSSTFSGNTIYF. The CDR3 DNA is TGTGCCAGCAGCTCAACCTTCTCTGGAAACACCATATATTTT.

A note on this clonotype: Given a much more abundant clone one base away, this may be a read error. The rearrangement links TRBV7-3 to TRBJ2-1; D unresolved. Germline V CDR1 and CDR2: SGHTA, FQGTGA. Between the trimmed V and J ends, which lost 7 bases and 6 bases, there was a span of 22 bases. This CDR3 comprises 16 residues. CDR3 in DNA: TGTGCCAGCAACCCCCCCACTGGGCCTCTACGCAATGAGCAGTTCTTC. This sequence encodes CASNPPTGPLRNEQFF.

This clonotype was picked up many times. V usage is TRBV10-3 and J usage is TRBJ2-1; no clear D. Germline V gives CDR1 ENHRY, CDR2 SYGVKD. The CDR3 consists of 13 residues. V was shortened by 6 bases and J by 5 bases, with 11 bases between the two germline ends. CDR3 amino acids: CAIRGDDHNEQFF. CDR3 nucleotide sequence: TGTGCCATCAGAGGCGACGACCACAATGAGCAGTTCTTC.

As for this clonotype: This may stem from a read error, because a much larger clone lies one nucleotide away. The chain couples TRBV7-9 to TRBJ1-2; D is undetermined. Germline loops: CDR1 SEHNR, CDR2 FQNEAQ (reference sequence). The V end lost 1 base, the J end lost 3 bases, and 6 bases lay between the germline ends. The CDR3 sequence is 13 residues long. The CDR3 loop reads CASSLDGDYGYTF. CDR3 nucleotide sequence: TGTGCCAGCAGCTTAGACGGGGACTATGGCTACACCTTC.

This clonotype has just a few counts. The gene calls are TRBV2 and TRBJ2-2; 7 nucleotides align to TRBD2. Germline CDR1 reads SNHLY; CDR2 reads FYNNEI. With 10 bases clipped from V and 5 bases from J, the junction kept 10 bases outside the gene matches. CDR3 length: 14 amino acids. CDR3 protein: CAIGGGRDTGELFF. For the CDR3, the DNA is TGTGCCATTGGTGGAGGGAGGGATACCGGGGAGCTGTTTTTT. The whole variable domain, remainder taken from reference TRBV2 and TRBJ2-2, is EPEVTQTPSHQVTQMGQEVILRCVPISNHLYFYWYRQILGQKVEFLVSFYNNEISEKSEIFDDQFSVERPDGSNFTLKIRSTKLEDSAMYFCAIGGGRDTGELFFGEGSRLTVL.

CDR3: CSARDPSRPQETQYF. The CDR3 DNA is TGCAGTGCTAGAGACCCCTCCCGCCCGCAAGAGACCCAGTACTTC. This chain links TRBV20-1 with TRBJ2-5; D gene uncertain. V lost 0 bases and J lost 2, with 13 bases in between. The CDR3 contains 15 residues. Germline V CDR1 and CDR2: DFQATT, SNEGSKA (reference sequence).